This T cell receptor (beta chain) was found in a study of T cell repertoires in cytomegalovirus infection. The wider study: Both CMV infection and a matching HLA type were indicated by public TCR beta signatures.

TCRdb reprocessed the reads via MiXCR and lists one record per CDR3 protein. Seen here are around 100,000 distinct CDR3 sequences, 23% observed once, and the top ten hold roughly two fifths. This clonotype was observed a handful of times. The antigen is undetermined. Overall study results and limits: Frequencies of public TCR beta families were cumulated, and this identified carriers of CMV plus the relevant HLA. Ex vivo, HLA-C-restricted CMV-specific TCR beta clonotypes prevailed over the rest of the response.

Per the germline V gene, CDR1 is MGHDK and CDR2 is SYGVNS. This CDR3 region has 16 residues. Trimming cost V 7 bases and J 0 bases, with 15 bases left between them. Sequencing was carried out using CD8+ T cells from PBMCs. The V gene is TRBV25-1, the J gene TRBJ2-2; tentatively, D is TRBD2 (5 bases). This sequence was found in a human donor in good health (CMV status not recorded). Some clones in this sample may be carry-over from other donors' samples. CDR3 DNA: TGTGCCAGCAATGATCCAGACTATCCGAACACCGGGGAGCTGTTTTTT. Its translation is CASNDPDYPNTGELFF. Complete variable domain (other parts from reference TRBV25-1 and TRBJ2-2): EADIYQTPRYLVIGTGKKITLECSQTMGHDKMYWYQQDPGMELHLIHYSYGVNSTEKGDLSSESTVSRIRTEHFPLTLESARPSHTSQYLCASNDPDYPNTGELFFGEGSRLTVL.